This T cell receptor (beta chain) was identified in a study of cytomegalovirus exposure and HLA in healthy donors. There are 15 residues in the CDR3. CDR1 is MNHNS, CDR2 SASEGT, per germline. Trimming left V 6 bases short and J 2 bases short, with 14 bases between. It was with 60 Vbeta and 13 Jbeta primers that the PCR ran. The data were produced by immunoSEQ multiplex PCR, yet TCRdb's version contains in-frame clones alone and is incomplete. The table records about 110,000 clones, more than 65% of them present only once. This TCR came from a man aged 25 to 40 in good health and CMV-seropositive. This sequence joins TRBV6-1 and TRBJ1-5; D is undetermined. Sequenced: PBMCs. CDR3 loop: CASRGGNLGNQPQHF. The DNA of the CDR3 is TGTGCCAGCAGGGGAGGCAATCTGGGCAATCAGCCCCAGCATTTT.